These T cell receptor beta chains were read from a single sample in a study of blood T cell repertoires in COVID-19. The table came from immunoSEQ multiplex PCR; TCRdb's copy has only in-frame clones and leaves some out. The sample includes about 400,000 clones, roughly 87% of them seen just once. The sample consisted of PBMCs or T cells enriched from blood (not recorded which). Every receptor here comes from a woman between 35 and 50 years old with acute COVID-19. Each CDR3 is given without its conserved first and last residue. Where a row states a size, it is once, few, many or the class of an expanded clone; other rows omit it.

clone_size	v_call	j_call	cdr3_aa
NA	TRBV5-1	TRBJ2-2	ASFPATGANTGELF
NA	TRBV5-1	TRBJ2-5	ASSTGAPRETQY
NA	TRBV5-1	TRBJ2-1	ASSFAGGQSVDEQF
NA	TRBV6-1	TRBJ1-5	ASSEWRAPNQH
NA	TRBV30	TRBJ1-2	AWSVLTGKDPGYT
NA	TRBV18	TRBJ2-7	ASSSQGLRSYEQY
NA	TRBV11-2	TRBJ1-2	ASSSITGGAGYGYT
NA	TRBV15	TRBJ2-1	ATSSTGGRYNEQF
NA	TRBV6-5	TRBJ1-3	ASSSTGSIGNTIY
few	TRBV4-2	TRBJ1-6	ASSHWDGTGHNSPLH
NA	TRBV2	TRBJ1-6	ASSGGQNNSPLH
NA	TRBV4-1	TRBJ2-1	ASSPPSSSDEQF
NA	TRBV21-1	TRBJ1-1	ASSKKRGLVVDTEAF
NA	TRBV9	TRBJ2-2	ASSGRLAGFIGELF